What follows describes a single T cell receptor beta chain. Its antigen remains unidentified. The source of the sample is a study of cytomegalovirus exposure and HLA in healthy donors. Broader study findings: Reportedly, cytomegalovirus status was diagnosed with high sensitivity and specificity. A list of 150 or so TCR beta chains associated with cytomegalovirus was given. It was found in a later analysis that first-cohort TCR clusters tended to co-occur in the 100 to 150 validation repertoires.

With V trimmed by 4 bases and J by 0 bases, 4 bases remained unmatched. This CDR3 region has 14 residues. Germline V lookup: CDR1 SGDLS, CDR2 YYNGEE. TCRdb keeps only in-frame clones here, not all; method: immunoSEQ multiplex PCR. The repertoire holds approximately 210,000 clones, with 86% as singletons. This sequence originates from a woman under 30 in good health and CMV-seronegative. This chain links TRBV9 with TRBJ2-7, with TRBD1 matching 7 bases. Input material: PBMCs. CDR3 nucleotides: TGTGCCAGCAGCTCGAGGGACAGCTCCTACGAGCAGTACTTC. This sequence encodes CASSSRDSSYEQYF.